This record looks at one T cell receptor beta chain sequence and its context. This specimen comes from a study of blood T cell repertoires in COVID-19. Across the whole study: Italy, Spain and the United States were the sources of the convalescent and acute COVID-19 samples.

The method was immunoSEQ multiplex PCR; TCRdb's version includes in-frame clones alone and lacks a portion of them. Counted here are about 34,000 clones, around 80% occurring once; the ten biggest clones make up around 7%. Germline CDR1 SNHLY, CDR2 FYNNEI. The CDR3 sequence is 16 residues long. V was shortened by 0 bases and J by 2 bases, with 13 bases between the two germline ends. The V call is TRBV2, the J call TRBJ1-1; no clear D. The TCR originated in a woman aged 60 to 75 with acute or convalescent COVID-19. Sequencing was done on a sample of peripheral blood. The CDR3, as DNA: TGTGCCAGCAGTGAAGCGCGTTTTCTACGTAACACTGAAGCTTTCTTT. Translation: CASSEARFLRNTEAFF.